This T cell receptor beta chain was retrieved from a study of blood T cell repertoires in COVID-19. On the study more broadly: Acute and convalescent COVID-19 samples came from the United States, Italy and Spain. Sample material is recorded as cDNA or gDNA derived from T cells, B-cell-depleted T cells, or PBMCs.

This clone was seen more than once but under ten times. In the authors' methods: Cell counts per sample came from amplifying reference gene primers. The protocol was immunoSEQ multiplex PCR, while the TCRdb copy is restricted to in-frame clones and leaves out a portion. V and J calls plus clone size are reproduced from that table; the DNA served to infer D and trimming. The repertoire holds just under 95,000 clones, with 80% as singletons. V gave up 1 base and J gave up 5 bases, with 11 bases separating them. The germline gives CDR1 LGHDT, CDR2 YNNKEL (reference sequence). This CDR3 has 14 amino acids.

Material: peripheral blood. The chain employs TRBV3-1 (or the pseudogene TRBV3-2) and TRBJ2-5; the D gene is possibly TRBD1 (5 bases). The receptor's source is a human donor in a cohort sampled during active COVID-19. The CDR3 loop reads CASSQGQRPETQYF. CDR3 coding DNA: TGTGCCAGCAGCCAAGGACAGCGTCCGGAGACCCAGTACTTC.